The entry below gives a single T cell receptor (beta chain) sequence along with its context. Its antigen is not identified. The data were taken from a study of cytomegalovirus exposure and HLA in healthy donors. Both 60 Vbeta primers and 13 Jbeta primers went into the PCR. Per the study methods: It was a later analysis that counted tens of millions of unique TCR beta chains, of which around 11 million were shared. Generated by immunoSEQ multiplex PCR, the TCRdb table keeps only in-frame clones and is missing some. D and trimming were read from the DNA, whereas the V and J calls and clone size are those reported in that table. Altogether around 150,000 clones are present, approximately 77% being singletons, with the ten largest covering under 2.5%. Findings of the study overall: Later analysis demonstrated an association between a missense DCLRE1C variant and TCR beta V- and J-gene trimming. Upon later analysis, TCR association rates were observed to vary by HLA locus, being highest for DRB1 and lowest for HLA-C. A later analysis reportedly found fewer N-insertions in an Asian-associated ancestry cluster than the roughly 700-donor mean.

Sequenced input: PBMCs. This clonotype was sampled from a young man in good health and CMV-seronegative.

CDR3 in amino acids: CASSIGQGSEDTQYF. In nucleotides, the CDR3 is TGTGCCAGCAGTATAGGTCAGGGGTCGGAAGATACGCAGTATTTT. This sequence joins TRBV11-3 and TRBJ2-3; TRBD1 is a possible D gene (6 bases). Deletions cut 6 bases from V and 5 bases from J, with 18 bases between. The CDR3 is made up of 15 amino acids. The germline V gene has CDR1 SGHNT and CDR2 YENEEA.